Following are 28 T cell receptor beta chains from one sample sequenced in a study of blood T cell repertoires in COVID-19 (dated by TCRdb to 2020 to 2022). Library prep was done by the immunoSEQ multiplex PCR assay. Here the immuneACCESS table is served through TCRdb, limited to in-frame sequences with V and J called. Missing clones are a known gap in these copies; in checked studies unresolved V genes cover under half, and the rest lacks a known reason. For this sample there are 200,000 to 250,000 clones; around 81% appear just once. The ten largest make up roughly 13% of the sample. The material sequenced was peripheral blood. Every receptor here comes from a human donor in a cohort sampled during active COVID-19.

The chain recombines TRBV5-4 with TRBJ1-1; a possible D gene is TRBD1 (6 bases). Between the trimmed V and J ends, which lost 3 bases and 4 bases, there was a span of 16 bases. Germline V gives CDR1 SGHNT, CDR2 YYREEE (reference sequence). This CDR3 has 15 residues. The CDR3 DNA sequence: TGTGCCAGCAGCTCGCCAACAGGGATCGGCACTGAAGCTTTCTTT. It translates to CASSSPTGIGTEAFF. The full variable domain, in which reference TRBV5-4 and TRBJ1-1 provide the parts outside the CDR3, is ETGVTQSPTHLIKTRGQQVTLRCSSQSGHNTVSWYQQALGQGPQFIFQYYREEENGRGNFPPRFSGLQFPNYSSELNVNALELDDSALYLCASSSPTGIGTEAFFGQGTRLTVV.

V usage is TRBV7-9 and J usage is TRBJ1-5; D uncertain. The CDR3 is 13 amino acids. CDR1 and CDR2 (germline): SEHNR, FQNEAQ (reference sequence). V was cut by 5 bases and J by 3 bases, with 8 bases left in between. CDR3 bases: TGTGCCAGCAGCCAGACACTCAATCAGCCCCAGCATTTT. Translated: CASSQTLNQPQHF.

The chain employs TRBV7-9 and TRBJ2-1, with 8 bases matching TRBD2. The V gene end was trimmed by 5 bases and the J gene end by 9 bases; junction bases not matched to a gene: 12. CDR3 length equals 15 residues. In germline, CDR1 is SEHNR, CDR2 FQNEAQ (reference sequence). The DNA for the CDR3 is TGTGCCAGCAGCGCCGATAGCGGGATTTACGGTGAGCAGTTCTTC. Protein product: CASSADSGIYGEQFF.

This clone was seen only once. V and J are TRBV7-2 and TRBJ2-3, with TRBD2 matching 7 bases. Germline CDR1 reads SGHTA; CDR2 reads FQGNSA. V lost 4 bases to trimming and J lost 0 bases; unmatched junction nucleotides: 16. The CDR3 contains 19 residues. The chain's CDR3 is CASSSELGAGPFSTDTQYF. The CDR3 DNA reads as TGTGCCAGCAGCTCGGAACTCGGAGCGGGGCCCTTTAGCACAGATACGCAGTATTTT.

The gene calls are TRBV30 and TRBJ2-1, with D possibly matching TRBD2 (5 bases). The CDR3 length is 12 residues. Germline CDR1 GTSNPN, CDR2 SVGIG (reference sequence). Trimming removed 5 bases from V and 6 bases from J, with 11 bases in between. The CDR3 coding sequence is TGTGCCTGGGGGGAGCCCGTCAATGAGCAGTTCTTC. As protein: CAWGEPVNEQFF.

The chain recombines TRBV7-2 with TRBJ1-2; 9 bases are shared with TRBD1. The CDR3 spans 13 residues. Germline V gene sequence: CDR1 SGHTA, CDR2 FQGNSA. With 2 bases clipped from V and 10 bases from J, the junction kept 5 bases outside the gene matches. The CDR3 protein is CASSLSQGADYTF. CDR3 sequence (DNA): TGTGCCAGCAGCTTATCACAGGGGGCTGACTACACCTTC.

This chain connects TRBV3-1 (or the pseudogene TRBV3-2) to TRBJ1-1; no clear D gene. Trimming pared 0 bases from V and 0 bases from J, leaving 8 bases between. This CDR3 comprises 15 residues. CDR1 and CDR2 (germline): LGHDT, YNNKEL (reference sequence). CDR3 DNA: TGTGCCAGCAGCCAAGATGCCAGTCTGAACACTGAAGCTTTCTTT. Translation: CASSQDASLNTEAFF.

This clone was detected only a few times. This chain connects TRBV29-1 to TRBJ1-4, with D possibly being TRBD1 (6 bases). Germline CDR1 and CDR2: SQVTM and ANQGSEA. V shed 1 base and J shed 0 bases, with 6 bases lying between them. The length of the CDR3 is 14 residues. The CDR3 region has the DNA TGCAGCGTTGAAGCAGGGGCAACTAATGAAAAACTGTTTTTT. This encodes CSVEAGATNEKLFF. Full variable domain (missing parts from reference TRBV29-1 and TRBJ1-4): SAVISQKPSRDICQRGTSLTIQCQVDSQVTMMFWYRQQPGQSLTLIATANQGSEATYESGFVIDKFPISRPNLTFSTLTVSNMSPEDSSIYLCSVEAGATNEKLFFGSGTQLSVL.

Only a few counts were recorded for this clone. This rearrangement joins TRBV5-6 to TRBJ1-6; 7 bases fit TRBD1. J gave up 9 bases and V 3 bases, and 6 bases lay outside the gene matches. CDR1 and CDR2 from the germline V gene are SGHDT and YYEEEE. The CDR3 length is 14 residues. The CDR3 sequence is CASSSYGQVSPLHF. The CDR3 region has the DNA TGTGCCAGCAGCTCCTACGGACAGGTTTCACCCCTCCACTTT.

The chain joins TRBV10-3 to TRBJ1-2, with 7 bases lining up with TRBD1. With V trimmed by 7 bases and J by 8 bases, 13 bases remained unmatched. The V gene's germline CDR1 is ENHRY and CDR2 SYGVKD. The CDR3 is 14 amino acids. CDR3 coding DNA: TGTGCCATCAATCGGGACAGTTCCCCGACGGGCTACACCTTC. Its protein product is CAINRDSSPTGYTF.

The genes are TRBV9 and TRBJ1-2; 7 bases are shared with TRBD1. V shed 2 bases and J 8 bases; nucleotides not matched to a gene: 9. Germline V CDR1 and CDR2: SGDLS, YYNGEE. The CDR3 consists of 14 residues. The CDR3 here is CASSVLTGEVGYTF. The CDR3 region has the DNA TGTGCCAGCAGCGTCCTAACAGGGGAAGTAGGCTACACCTTC.

This chain connects TRBV4-2 to TRBJ2-3, with TRBD2 as a possible D gene (6 bases). The V gene lost 1 base and the J gene lost 2 bases, with 13 bases spanning the gap. The CDR3 totals 16 residues. Germline lookup yields CDR1 LGHNA and CDR2 YNFKEQ. The CDR3 DNA follows: TGTGCCAGCAGCCAAGCGCACGGGAGTGCCACAGATACGCAGTATTTT. Its translation is CASSQAHGSATDTQYF.

The J gene is TRBJ1-2, the V gene TRBV18; D perhaps matches TRBD1 (5 bases). V lost 3 bases and J 7 bases, leaving 12 bases between the germline ends. Germline V gene data show CDR1 as KGHSH and CDR2 as LQKENI. The CDR3 runs to 13 residues. This CDR3 reads CASSPRRDFGYTF. CDR3 DNA sequence: TGTGCCAGCTCACCCCGGAGGGACTTTGGCTACACCTTC.

A single count supports this clone. The rearrangement links TRBV24-1 to TRBJ1-2, with unresolved D. This CDR3 region has 14 residues. Germline V gives CDR1 KGHDR, CDR2 SFDVKD. V was trimmed by 4 bases and J by 4 bases, leaving 12 bases between them. The CDR3 DNA is TGTGCCACCAGTGACGGTCGGGGTGCCTATGGCTACACCTTC. Its translation is CATSDGRGAYGYTF.

The count of this clone is one. The chain is built from TRBV28 and TRBJ2-7; the match to TRBD2 covers 11 bases. There are 19 residues in the CDR3. Per germline, CDR1 MDHEN and CDR2 SYDVKM. The junction had 19 bases not matched to a gene; V was cut back by 0 bases and J by 9 bases. This CDR3 reads CASSLWTAHLTSGNQGQYF. In nucleotides, the CDR3 is TGTGCCAGCAGTTTATGGACAGCGCATTTGACTAGCGGGAATCAAGGGCAGTACTTC.

The gene calls are TRBV3-1 (or the pseudogene TRBV3-2) and TRBJ1-5; D gene uncertain. V lost 0 bases to trimming and J lost 5 bases, with 8 bases between them. The CDR3 is made up of 14 amino acids. Germline V CDR1 and CDR2: LGHDT, YNNKEL (reference sequence). CDR3 sequence reads: CASSQDAGDQPQHF. The CDR3, as DNA: TGTGCCAGCAGCCAAGATGCTGGAGATCAGCCCCAGCATTTT.

The chain links TRBV3-1 (or the pseudogene TRBV3-2) to TRBJ2-3, with 11 bases lining up with TRBD2. CDR1 is LGHDT and CDR2 is YNNKEL in the germline V gene (reference sequence). The V gene end was trimmed by 4 bases and the J gene end by 5 bases; junction bases not matched to a gene: 2. CDR3 size: 14 residues. The CDR3 bases are TGTGCCAGCAGCCTCGGGACTAGCGGAGATACGCAGTATTTT. This translates into CASSLGTSGDTQYF.

The J gene is TRBJ2-3, the V gene TRBV2, with D perhaps matching TRBD1 (5 bases). There are 15 residues in the CDR3. In germline, CDR1 is SNHLY, CDR2 FYNNEI. The ends were cut back, 2 bases at V and 1 base at J, with 10 bases in the middle. The CDR3 DNA sequence: TGTGCCAGCAGTGAAAAGGGGTTCGGCACAGATACGCAGTATTTT. Protein: CASSEKGFGTDTQYF.

V and J are TRBV6-5 and TRBJ2-3, with TRBD2 as a possible D gene (7 bases). This CDR3 contains 15 residues. Looked up from germline, CDR1 is MNHEY and CDR2 is SVGAGI. V shed 6 bases and J shed 8 bases, with 21 bases lying between them. In DNA, the CDR3 is TGTGCCAGCAGCCCCTCGGGGGAGGGGGGGAGTACGCAGTATTTT. Its translation: CASSPSGEGGSTQYF.

Written as DNA, the CDR3 is TGTGCCAGCAGCTTAGGGGGGGAGACGAACTACACCTTC. Translation gives CASSLGGETNYTF. The chain combines TRBV7-2 with TRBJ1-2; D might be TRBD1 (5 bases). This CDR3 comprises 13 residues. Trimming cost V 1 base and J 10 bases, with 13 bases left between them. Germline V gene data show CDR1 as SGHTA and CDR2 as FQGNSA.

This rearrangement joins TRBV19 to TRBJ1-2; D is uncertain. Trimming removed 4 bases at V and 4 bases at J, with 16 bases between. The CDR3 is 15 amino acids. Looked up from germline, CDR1 is LNHDA and CDR2 is SQIVND (reference sequence). The chain's CDR3 is CASSTLQRHIYGYTF. In nucleotides, the CDR3 is TGTGCCAGTAGTACCTTACAGAGACATATCTATGGCTACACCTTC.

This clone was picked up many times. This chain joins TRBV14 and TRBJ1-1; D possibly corresponds to TRBD1 (5 bases). The CDR3 loop spans 15 amino acids. CDR1 SGHDN and CDR2 FVKESK come from the germline V gene. Deletions cut 4 bases from V and 11 bases from J, with 23 bases between. The CDR3: CASSRQRSGEEWAFF. In DNA, the CDR3 is TGTGCCAGCAGCCGACAAAGGTCGGGGGAAGAGTGGGCTTTCTTT.

This rearrangement joins TRBV10-3 to TRBJ2-3; 12 nucleotides align to TRBD2. V was clipped by 5 bases and J by 6 bases; unmatched bases: 9. CDR1 ENHRY and CDR2 SYGVKD come from the germline V gene. The CDR3 contains 16 residues. Here the CDR3 reads CAISLATSGRSDTQYF. DNA of the CDR3: TGTGCCATCAGTTTGGCGACTAGCGGGAGATCTGATACGCAGTATTTT.

The rearrangement joins TRBV4-2 to TRBJ2-5, with TRBD2 matching over 7 bases. Germline CDR1 reads LGHNA; CDR2 reads YNFKEQ. The CDR3 totals 14 residues. V lost 1 base to trimming and J lost 4 bases; unmatched junction nucleotides: 3. CDR3 nucleotides: TGTGCCAGCAGCCAAGGGGCTAGCGGAGAGACCCAGTACTTC. As protein: CASSQGASGETQYF.

The chain combines TRBV18 with TRBJ1-1; 7 bases align to TRBD1. V was clipped by 5 bases and J by 7 bases; unmatched bases: 10. The CDR3 sequence is 14 residues long. Germline assignment: CDR1 KGHSH and CDR2 LQKENI. Written as DNA, the CDR3 is TGTGCCAGCTCAGCCCAGACAGGGAGTGGTGAAGCTTTCTTT. Translation: CASSAQTGSGEAFF.

The rearrangement links TRBV19 to TRBJ1-1, with D tentatively TRBD1 (6 bases). Trimming cost V 3 bases and J 0 bases, with 11 bases left between them. Germline assignment: CDR1 LNHDA and CDR2 SQIVND (reference sequence). There are 15 residues in the CDR3. The CDR3 protein is CASSIVDSMNTEAFF. The CDR3 coding sequence is TGTGCCAGTAGTATCGTGGACAGCATGAACACTGAAGCTTTCTTT. Full variable domain (outside the CDR3, taken from reference TRBV19 and TRBJ1-1): DGGITQSPKYLFRKEGQNVTLSCEQNLNHDAMYWYRQDPGQGLRLIYYSQIVNDFQKGDIAEGYSVSREKKESFPLTVTSAQKNPTAFYLCASSIVDSMNTEAFFGQGTRLTVV.

The V call is TRBV21-1, the J call TRBJ2-2; the table's D gene call, TRBD2, was not cross checked with the DNA. TRBV21-1 is a known pseudogene. This CDR3 has 18 amino acids. CDR3 in amino acids: CASSSAPGLAAYTGELFF. The DNA for the CDR3 is TGTGCCAGCAGCTCCGCCCCGGGACTAGCGGCGTACACCGGGGAGCTGTTTTTT.

This chain links TRBV11-1 with TRBJ2-1; D remains unclear. Germline V lookup: CDR1 SGHAT, CDR2 FQDESV (reference sequence). The CDR3 spans 13 residues. V dropped 5 bases and J dropped 4 bases, with 9 bases sitting between them. The CDR3 protein is CASSPTEYNEQFF. Here the CDR3 DNA reads TGTGCCAGCAGCCCGACGGAGTACAATGAGCAGTTCTTC.